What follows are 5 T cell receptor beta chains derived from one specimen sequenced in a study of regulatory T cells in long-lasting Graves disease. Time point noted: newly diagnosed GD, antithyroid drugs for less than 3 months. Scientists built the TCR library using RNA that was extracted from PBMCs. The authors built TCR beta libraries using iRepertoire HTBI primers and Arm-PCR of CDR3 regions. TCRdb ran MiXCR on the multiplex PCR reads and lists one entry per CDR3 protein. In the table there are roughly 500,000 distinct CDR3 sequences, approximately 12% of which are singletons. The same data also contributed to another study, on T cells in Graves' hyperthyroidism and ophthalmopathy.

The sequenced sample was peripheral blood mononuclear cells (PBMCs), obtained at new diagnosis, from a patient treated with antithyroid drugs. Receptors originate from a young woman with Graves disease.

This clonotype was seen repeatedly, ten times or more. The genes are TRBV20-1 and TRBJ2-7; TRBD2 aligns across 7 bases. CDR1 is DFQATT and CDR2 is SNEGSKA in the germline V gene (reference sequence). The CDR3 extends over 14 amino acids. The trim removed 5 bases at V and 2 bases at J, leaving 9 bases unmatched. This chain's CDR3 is CSAEYSGQAYEQYF. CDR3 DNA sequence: TGCAGTGCTGAATATAGCGGGCAGGCCTACGAGCAGTACTTC.

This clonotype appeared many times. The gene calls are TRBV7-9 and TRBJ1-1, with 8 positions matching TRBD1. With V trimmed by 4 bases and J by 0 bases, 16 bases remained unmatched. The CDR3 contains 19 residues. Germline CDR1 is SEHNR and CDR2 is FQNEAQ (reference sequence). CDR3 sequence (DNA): TGTGCCAGCAGCTCCCCCCCCGATCGGGACAGGTACATGAACACTGAAGCTTTCTTT. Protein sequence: CASSSPPDRDRYMNTEAFF.

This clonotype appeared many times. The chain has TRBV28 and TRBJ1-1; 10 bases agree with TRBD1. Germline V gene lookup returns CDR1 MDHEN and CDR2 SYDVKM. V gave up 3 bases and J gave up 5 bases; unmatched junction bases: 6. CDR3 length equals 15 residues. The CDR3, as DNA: TGTGCCAGCAGTTTGTGGACAGGGGGAAGTACTGAAGCTTTCTTT. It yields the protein CASSLWTGGSTEAFF.

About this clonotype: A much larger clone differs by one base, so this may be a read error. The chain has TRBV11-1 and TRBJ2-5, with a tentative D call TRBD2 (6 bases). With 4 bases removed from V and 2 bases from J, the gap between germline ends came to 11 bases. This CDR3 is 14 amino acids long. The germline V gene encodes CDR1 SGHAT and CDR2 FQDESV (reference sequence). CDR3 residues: CASSSGGKQETQYF. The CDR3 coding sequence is TGTGCCAGCAGCTCAGGAGGGAAGCAAGAGACCCAGTACTTC. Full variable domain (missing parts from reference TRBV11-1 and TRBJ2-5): EAEVAQSPRYKITEKSQAVAFWCDPISGHATLYWYRQILGQGPELLVQFQDESVVDDSQLPKDRFSAERLKGVDSTLKIQPAELGDSAMYLCASSSGGKQETQYFGPGTRLLVL.

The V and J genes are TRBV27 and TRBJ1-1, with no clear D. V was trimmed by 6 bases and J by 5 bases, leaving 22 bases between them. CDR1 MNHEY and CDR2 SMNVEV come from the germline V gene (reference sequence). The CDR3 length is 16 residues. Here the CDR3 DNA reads TGTGCCAGCAGCCTCTTTACGGTAGGGCCGGGGACTGAAGCTTTCTTT. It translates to CASSLFTVGPGTEAFF.